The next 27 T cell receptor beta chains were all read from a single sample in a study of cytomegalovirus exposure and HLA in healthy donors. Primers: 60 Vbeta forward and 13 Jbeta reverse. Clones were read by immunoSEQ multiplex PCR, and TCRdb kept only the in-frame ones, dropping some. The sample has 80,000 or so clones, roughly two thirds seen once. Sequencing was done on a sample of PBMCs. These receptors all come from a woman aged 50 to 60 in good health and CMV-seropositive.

The CDR3 DNA reads TGTGCCAGTAGTGGACAAAGAGGAGAGACCCAGTACTTC. This encodes CASSGQRGETQYF. This chain connects TRBV19 to TRBJ2-5, with a possible D match to TRBD1 (5 bases). The V gene lost 5 bases and the J gene lost 4 bases, with 11 bases spanning the gap. The CDR3 has 13 amino acids. Germline V gene sequence: CDR1 LNHDA, CDR2 SQIVND (reference sequence).

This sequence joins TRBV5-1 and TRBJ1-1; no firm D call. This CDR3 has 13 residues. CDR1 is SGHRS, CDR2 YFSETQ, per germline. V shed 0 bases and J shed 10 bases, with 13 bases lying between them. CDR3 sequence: CASSLESESGAFF. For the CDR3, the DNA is TGCGCCAGCAGCTTGGAGTCAGAGTCAGGAGCTTTCTTT.

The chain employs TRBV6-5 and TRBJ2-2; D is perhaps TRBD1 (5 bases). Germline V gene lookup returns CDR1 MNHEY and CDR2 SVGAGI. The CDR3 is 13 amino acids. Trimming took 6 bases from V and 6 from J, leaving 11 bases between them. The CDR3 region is CASRTQGSGELFF. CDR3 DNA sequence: TGTGCCAGCAGAACGCAGGGATCCGGGGAGCTGTTTTTT.

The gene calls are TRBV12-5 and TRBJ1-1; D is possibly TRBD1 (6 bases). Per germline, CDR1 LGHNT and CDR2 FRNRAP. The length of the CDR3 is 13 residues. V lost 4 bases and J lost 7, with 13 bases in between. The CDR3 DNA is TGTGCTAGTGGTTCCGGGACACGGATTGAAGCTTTCTTT. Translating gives CASGSGTRIEAFF.

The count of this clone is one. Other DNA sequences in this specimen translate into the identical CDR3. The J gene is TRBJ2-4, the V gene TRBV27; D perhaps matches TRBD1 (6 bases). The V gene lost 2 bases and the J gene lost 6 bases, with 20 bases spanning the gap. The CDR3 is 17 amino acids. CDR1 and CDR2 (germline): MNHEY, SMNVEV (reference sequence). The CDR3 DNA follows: TGTGCCAGCAGTTTAGAATACCGAGCCGAAGGGGGAAACATTCAGTACTTC. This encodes CASSLEYRAEGGNIQYF.

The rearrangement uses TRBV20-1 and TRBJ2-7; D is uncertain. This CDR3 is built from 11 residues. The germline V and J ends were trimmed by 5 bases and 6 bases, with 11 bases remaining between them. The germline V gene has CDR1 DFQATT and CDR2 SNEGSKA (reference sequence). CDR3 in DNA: TGCAGTGCTTCCCGGCAGGCCGAGCAGTACTTC. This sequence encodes CSASRQAEQYF.

The CDR3 is CASRGTVSGANVLTF. Written as DNA, the CDR3 is TGTGCCAGCAGGGGGACAGTCTCTGGGGCCAACGTCCTGACTTTC. V gene TRBV2 combines with J gene TRBJ2-6, with 7 bases that match TRBD1. Germline values: CDR1 SNHLY, CDR2 FYNNEI. The trim removed 6 bases at V and 0 bases at J, leaving 2 bases unmatched. The CDR3 totals 15 residues.

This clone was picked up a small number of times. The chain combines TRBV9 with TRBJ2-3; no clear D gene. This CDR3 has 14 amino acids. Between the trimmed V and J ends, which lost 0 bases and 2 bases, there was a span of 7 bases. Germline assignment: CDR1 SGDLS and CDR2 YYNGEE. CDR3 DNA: TGTGCCAGCAGCGTAGAAGCCCTCACAGATACGCAGTATTTT. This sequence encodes CASSVEALTDTQYF. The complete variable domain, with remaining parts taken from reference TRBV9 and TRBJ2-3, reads DSGVTQTPKHLITATGQRVTLRCSPRSGDLSVYWYQQSLDQGLQFLIQYYNGEERAKGNILERFSAQQFPDLHSELNLSSLELGDSALYFCASSVEALTDTQYFGPGTRLTVL.

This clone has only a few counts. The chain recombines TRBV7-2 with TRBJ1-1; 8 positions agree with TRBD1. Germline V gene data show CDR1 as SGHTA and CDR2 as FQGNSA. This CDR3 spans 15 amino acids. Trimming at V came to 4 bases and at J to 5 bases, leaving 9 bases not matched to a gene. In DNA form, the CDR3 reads TGTGCCAGCAGCTCCCCCAGGGGGCGAAAAACTGAAGCTTTCTTT. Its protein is CASSSPRGRKTEAFF.

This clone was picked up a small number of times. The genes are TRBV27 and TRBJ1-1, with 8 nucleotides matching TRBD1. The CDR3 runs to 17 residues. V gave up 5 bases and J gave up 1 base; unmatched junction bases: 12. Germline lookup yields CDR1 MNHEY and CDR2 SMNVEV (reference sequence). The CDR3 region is CASSPLGQGGTNTEAFF. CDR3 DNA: TGTGCCAGCAGTCCGCTAGGACAGGGTGGGACGAACACTGAAGCTTTCTTT.

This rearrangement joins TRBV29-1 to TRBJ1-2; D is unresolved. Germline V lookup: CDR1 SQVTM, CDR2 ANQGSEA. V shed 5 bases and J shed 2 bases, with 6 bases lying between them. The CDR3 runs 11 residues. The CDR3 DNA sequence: TGCAGCGTTTTCGGGAACTATGGCTACACCTTC. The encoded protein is CSVFGNYGYTF.

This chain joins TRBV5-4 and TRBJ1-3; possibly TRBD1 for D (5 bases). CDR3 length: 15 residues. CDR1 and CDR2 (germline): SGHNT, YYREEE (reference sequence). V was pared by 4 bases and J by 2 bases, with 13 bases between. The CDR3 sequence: CASSLGQGPGNTIYF. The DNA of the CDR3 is TGTGCCAGCAGCCTAGGACAAGGGCCTGGAAACACCATATATTTT.

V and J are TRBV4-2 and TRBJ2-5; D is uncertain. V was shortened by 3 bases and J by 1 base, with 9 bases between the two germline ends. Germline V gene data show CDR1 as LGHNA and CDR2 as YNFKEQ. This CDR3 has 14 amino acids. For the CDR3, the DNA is TGTGCCAGCAGCCAGGGCAGACCCCAAGAGACCCAGTACTTC. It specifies CASSQGRPQETQYF.

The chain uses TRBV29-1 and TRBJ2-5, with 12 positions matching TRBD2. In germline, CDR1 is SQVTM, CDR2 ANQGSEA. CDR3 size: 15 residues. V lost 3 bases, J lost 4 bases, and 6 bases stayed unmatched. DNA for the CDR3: TGCAGCGTTGAGTCTAGCGGGGGGGCCAGAGAGACCCAGTACTTC. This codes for CSVESSGGARETQYF.

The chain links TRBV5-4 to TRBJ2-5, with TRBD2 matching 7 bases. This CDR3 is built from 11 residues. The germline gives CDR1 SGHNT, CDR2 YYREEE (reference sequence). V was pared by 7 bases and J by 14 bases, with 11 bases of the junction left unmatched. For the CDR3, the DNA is TGTGCCAGCGGGGGGAGGGAATTCTTCTACTTC. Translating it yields CASGGREFFYF.

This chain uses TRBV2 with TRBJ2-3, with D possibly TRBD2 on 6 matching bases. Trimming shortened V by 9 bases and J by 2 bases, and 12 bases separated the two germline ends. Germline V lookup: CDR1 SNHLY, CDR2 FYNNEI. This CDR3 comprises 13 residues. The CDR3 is CARVDYYTDTQYF. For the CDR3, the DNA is TGTGCCAGGGTGGACTATTACACAGATACGCAGTATTTT.

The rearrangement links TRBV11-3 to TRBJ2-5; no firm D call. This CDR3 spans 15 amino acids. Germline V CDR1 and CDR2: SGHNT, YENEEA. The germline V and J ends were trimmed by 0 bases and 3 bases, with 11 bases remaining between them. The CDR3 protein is CASSLDRSEEETQYF. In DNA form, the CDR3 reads TGTGCCAGCAGCTTAGATCGGTCAGAGGAAGAGACCCAGTACTTC. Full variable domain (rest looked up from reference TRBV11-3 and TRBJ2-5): EAGVVQSPRYKIIEKKQPVAFWCNPISGHNTLYWYLQNLGQGPELLIRYENEEAVDDSQLPKDRFSAERLKGVDSTLKIQPAELGDSAVYLCASSLDRSEEETQYFGPGTRLLVL.

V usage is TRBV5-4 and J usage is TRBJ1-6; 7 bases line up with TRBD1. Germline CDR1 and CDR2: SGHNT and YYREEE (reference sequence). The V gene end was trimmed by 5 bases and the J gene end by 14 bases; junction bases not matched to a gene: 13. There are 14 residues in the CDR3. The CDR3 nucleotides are TGTGCCAGCAGTTTTCTCCCTAGGGACAGAACCCTCCACTTT. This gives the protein CASSFLPRDRTLHF.

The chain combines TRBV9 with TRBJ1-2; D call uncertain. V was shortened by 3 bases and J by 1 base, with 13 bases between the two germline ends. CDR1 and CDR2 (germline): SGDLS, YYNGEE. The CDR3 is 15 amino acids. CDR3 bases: TGTGCCAGCAGCGCCCCACATGGGCTTAACTATGGCTACACCTTC. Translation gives CASSAPHGLNYGYTF.

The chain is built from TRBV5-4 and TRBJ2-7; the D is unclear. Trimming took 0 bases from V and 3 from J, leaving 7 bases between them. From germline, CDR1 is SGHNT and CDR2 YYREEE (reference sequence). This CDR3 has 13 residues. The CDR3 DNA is TGTGCCAGCAGCTTGGAACAGAACTACGAGCAGTACTTC. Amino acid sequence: CASSLEQNYEQYF.

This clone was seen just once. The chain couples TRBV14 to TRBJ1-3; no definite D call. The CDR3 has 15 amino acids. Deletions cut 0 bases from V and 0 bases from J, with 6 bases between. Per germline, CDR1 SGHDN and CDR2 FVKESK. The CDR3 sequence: CASSQERFSGNTIYF. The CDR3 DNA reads TGTGCCAGCAGCCAAGAGAGGTTCTCTGGAAACACCATATATTTT.

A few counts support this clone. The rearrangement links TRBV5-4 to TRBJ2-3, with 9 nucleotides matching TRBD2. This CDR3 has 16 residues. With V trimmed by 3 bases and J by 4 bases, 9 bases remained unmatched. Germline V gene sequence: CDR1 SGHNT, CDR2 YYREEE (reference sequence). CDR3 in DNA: TGTGCCAGCAGCTGGGGGGTTGCGGGGGGGGCAGATACGCAGTATTTT. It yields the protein CASSWGVAGGADTQYF.

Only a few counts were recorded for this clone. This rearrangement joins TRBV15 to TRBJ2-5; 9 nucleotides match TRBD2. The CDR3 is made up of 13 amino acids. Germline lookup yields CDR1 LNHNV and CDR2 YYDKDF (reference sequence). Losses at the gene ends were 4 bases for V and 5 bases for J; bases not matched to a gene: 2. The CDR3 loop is CATSTRGGETQYF. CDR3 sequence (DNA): TGTGCCACCAGCACGCGGGGGGGGGAGACCCAGTACTTC.

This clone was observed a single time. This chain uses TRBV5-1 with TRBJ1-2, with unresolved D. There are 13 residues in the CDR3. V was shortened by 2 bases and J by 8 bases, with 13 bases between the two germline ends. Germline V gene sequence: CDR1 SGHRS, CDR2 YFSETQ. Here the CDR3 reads CASSFRGSEGYTF. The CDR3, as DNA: TGCGCCAGCAGCTTTCGGGGTTCAGAGGGCTACACCTTC.

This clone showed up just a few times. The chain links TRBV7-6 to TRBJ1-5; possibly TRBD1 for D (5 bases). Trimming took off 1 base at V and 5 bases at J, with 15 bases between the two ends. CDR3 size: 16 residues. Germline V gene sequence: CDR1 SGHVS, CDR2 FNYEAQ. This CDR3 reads CASSLGTGVQDQPQHF. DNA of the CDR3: TGTGCCAGCAGCTTAGGAACGGGGGTACAAGATCAGCCCCAGCATTTT.

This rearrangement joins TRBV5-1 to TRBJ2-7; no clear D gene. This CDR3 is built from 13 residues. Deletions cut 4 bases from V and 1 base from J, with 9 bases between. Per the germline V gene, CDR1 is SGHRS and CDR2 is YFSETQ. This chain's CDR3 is CASSLTLSYEQYF. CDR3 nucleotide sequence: TGCGCCAGCAGCCTAACTCTTTCCTACGAGCAGTACTTC. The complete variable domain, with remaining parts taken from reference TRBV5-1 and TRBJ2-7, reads KAGVTQTPRYLIKTRGQQVTLSCSPISGHRSVSWYQQTPGQGLQFLFEYFSETQRNKGNFPGRFSGRQFSNSRSEMNVSTLELGDSALYLCASSLTLSYEQYFGPGTRLTVT.

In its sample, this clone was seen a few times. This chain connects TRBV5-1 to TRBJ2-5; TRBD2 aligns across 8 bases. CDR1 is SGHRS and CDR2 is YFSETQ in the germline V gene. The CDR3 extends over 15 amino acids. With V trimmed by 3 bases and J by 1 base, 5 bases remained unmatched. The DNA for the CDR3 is TGCGCCAGCAGCTCGGGAGCGGGGGCCCAAGAGACCCAGTACTTC. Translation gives CASSSGAGAQETQYF.